The next 17 T cell receptor beta chains were all read from a single sample in a study of blood T cell repertoires in COVID-19. Here immunoSEQ multiplex PCR was the method, and the copy in TCRdb shows in-frame clones only, minus some. The sample lists about 140,000 clones; 84% were seen once. Sample: PBMCs or T cells enriched from blood (not recorded which). Every receptor here comes from a man in his forties or fifties with acute COVID-19.

The chain joins TRBV5-4 to TRBJ1-2; perhaps TRBD1 as D (5 bases). Trimming took off 1 base at V and 4 bases at J, with 17 bases between the two ends. This CDR3 has 16 amino acids. Germline CDR1 SGHNT, CDR2 YYREEE (reference sequence). The CDR3 nucleotides are TGTGCCAGCAGCTTGTCACCGCAGGGTACGATCTATGGCTACACCTTC. Translation: CASSLSPQGTIYGYTF.

This sequence joins TRBV27 and TRBJ1-2; no clear D. The V gene's germline CDR1 is MNHEY and CDR2 SMNVEV (reference sequence). Trimming removed 3 bases at V and 3 bases at J, with 14 bases between. CDR3 length: 15 residues. This CDR3 is CASSFRRRSYYGYTF. The CDR3 nucleotides read TGTGCCAGCAGTTTTCGAAGACGGAGTTACTATGGCTACACCTTC.

J is TRBJ2-5 and V is TRBV25-1; D remains unclear. CDR3 length: 16 amino acids. V gave up 6 bases and J gave up 3 bases, with 20 bases separating them. The V gene's germline CDR1 is MGHDK and CDR2 SYGVNS. As DNA, the CDR3 is TGTGCCAGCAGGAGCCCCGAGTCATTAACAGAAGAGACCCAGTACTTC. This translates into CASRSPESLTEETQYF.

This sequence joins TRBV7-2 and TRBJ2-1, with D possibly being TRBD2 (6 bases). Between the trimmed V and J ends, which lost 5 bases and 0 bases, there was a span of 11 bases. Germline V CDR1 and CDR2: SGHTA, FQGNSA. This CDR3 spans 15 amino acids. In DNA form, the CDR3 reads TGTGCCAGCAGCGCTAGCGCGAGCTCCTACAATGAGCAGTTCTTC. This encodes CASSASASSYNEQFF.

This sequence joins TRBV28 and TRBJ2-1, with 8 bases lining up with TRBD1. V was pared by 10 bases and J by 10 bases, with 12 bases of the junction left unmatched. The CDR3 is 13 amino acids. From germline, CDR1 is MDHEN and CDR2 SYDVKM. The CDR3 nucleotides read TGTGCCACCAATACAGGGGGTACAGAAGAGCAGTTCTTC. The encoded protein is CATNTGGTEEQFF.

The rearrangement joins TRBV5-4 to TRBJ1-6; the D is unclear. Germline V gives CDR1 SGHNT, CDR2 YYREEE (reference sequence). The CDR3 contains 15 residues. Trimming cost V 5 bases and J 0 bases, with 9 bases left between them. The CDR3 bases are TGTGCCAGCAGGAACCGGAGCTCCTATAATTCACCCCTCCACTTT. Translation gives CASRNRSSYNSPLHF.

This rearrangement joins TRBV4-1 to TRBJ1-1; D not certain. Germline-derived CDR1 and CDR2 are MGHRA and YSYEKL. Deletions cut 4 bases from V and 3 bases from J, with 12 bases between. This CDR3 region has 14 residues. The CDR3 protein is CASSPSLPDTEAFF. The CDR3 coding sequence is TGCGCCAGCAGCCCCTCGCTGCCAGACACTGAAGCTTTCTTT.

The rearrangement links TRBV27 to TRBJ2-5; the match to TRBD2 covers 13 bases. This CDR3 is 16 amino acids long. V was clipped by 6 bases and J by 5 bases; unmatched bases: 9. The germline CDR1 and CDR2 sequences are MNHEY and SMNVEV (reference sequence). CDR3 amino acids: CASSPGLAGDVETQYF. The CDR3 DNA follows: TGTGCCAGCAGCCCAGGACTAGCGGGAGACGTGGAGACCCAGTACTTC.

The rearrangement joins TRBV28 to TRBJ2-1; 10 nucleotides match TRBD2. The germline gives CDR1 MDHEN, CDR2 SYDVKM. The CDR3 is 15 amino acids. The ends lost 6 bases at V and 4 bases at J; junction bases unmatched: 6. DNA for the CDR3: TGTGCCAGCAGACTTACTAGCGGGGAATACAATGAGCAGTTCTTC. This translates into CASRLTSGEYNEQFF. The whole variable domain, remainder taken from reference TRBV28 and TRBJ2-1, is DVKVTQSSRYLVKRTGEKVFLECVQDMDHENMFWYRQDPGLGLRLIYFSYDVKMKEKGDIPEGYSVSREKKERFSLILESASTNQTSMYLCASRLTSGEYNEQFFGPGTRLTVL.

The chain couples TRBV28 to TRBJ1-1; 7 bases line up with TRBD1. The CDR3 sequence is 14 residues long. Germline CDR1 reads MDHEN; CDR2 reads SYDVKM. The J segment lost 5 bases and the V segment lost 6 bases, leaving 9 bases of the junction unmatched. The CDR3 region is CASSRGQETTEAFF. The CDR3 bases are TGTGCCAGCAGCCGTGGACAGGAGACGACTGAAGCTTTCTTT.

The rearrangement joins TRBV19 to TRBJ1-4, with TRBD1 identical over 7 bases. Germline-derived CDR1 and CDR2 are LNHDA and SQIVND (reference sequence). Losses at the gene ends were 6 bases for V and 8 bases for J; bases not matched to a gene: 9. The CDR3 loop spans 14 amino acids. In nucleotides, the CDR3 is TGTGCCAGTAGACCGGGACAGCCTGGGGAAAAACTGTTTTTT. It yields the protein CASRPGQPGEKLFF.

The chain has TRBV5-6 and TRBJ1-5; TRBD1 might be the D (5 bases). The length of the CDR3 is 16 residues. V gave up 1 base and J gave up 6 bases, with 17 bases separating them. The germline CDR1 and CDR2 sequences are SGHDT and YYEEEE. The CDR3 nucleotides read TGTGCCAGCAGCTTGCGTCGCAGGGCGGGAGGTCAGCCCCAGCATTTT. Translated: CASSLRRRAGGQPQHF.

This clone was detected a few times. The chain joins TRBV27 to TRBJ1-5; D remains unclear. V dropped 5 bases and J dropped 4 bases, with 6 bases sitting between them. CDR3 size: 12 residues. Per the germline V gene, CDR1 is MNHEY and CDR2 is SMNVEV (reference sequence). The CDR3 sequence is CASSTTNQPQHF. In nucleotides, the CDR3 is TGTGCCAGCAGTACAACGAATCAGCCCCAGCATTTT.

CDR3 sequence: CASSPSGGAYEKLFF. The CDR3 nucleotides read TGTGCCAGCAGTCCCTCAGGGGGCGCATATGAAAAACTGTTTTTT. The V call is TRBV28, the J call TRBJ1-4; 8 nucleotides line up with TRBD1. Losses at the gene ends were 5 bases for V and 6 bases for J; bases not matched to a gene: 8. Germline V lookup: CDR1 MDHEN, CDR2 SYDVKM. The CDR3 has 15 amino acids.

J is TRBJ1-5 and V is TRBV3-1 (or the pseudogene TRBV3-2); no clear D gene. The CDR3 covers 14 residues. Trimming removed 9 bases at V and 1 base at J, with 13 bases between. The V gene's germline CDR1 is LGHDT and CDR2 YNNKEL (reference sequence). The CDR3 DNA reads TGTGCCAGTGCGGGAGGGTTAAGCAATCAGCCCCAGCATTTT. Amino acids: CASAGGLSNQPQHF.

This chain uses TRBV5-4 with TRBJ2-5; D may be TRBD2 (6 bases). The CDR3 extends over 14 amino acids. The V end was cut by 3 bases, the J end by 4 bases, with 13 bases between. Germline CDR1 and CDR2: SGHNT and YYREEE (reference sequence). CDR3 DNA sequence: TGTGCCAGCAGCTCGGGAGCAGGGCTAGAGACCCAGTACTTC. Protein: CASSSGAGLETQYF.

The rearrangement links TRBV7-6 to TRBJ2-1, with 8 bases that match TRBD2. The V segment lost 1 base and the J segment 6 bases; nucleotides outside the gene matches: 2. The CDR3 runs 14 residues. Germline V gives CDR1 SGHVS, CDR2 FNYEAQ. Here the CDR3 DNA reads TGTGCCAGCAGCTTAGGGCGGGGGGCCAATGAGCAGTTCTTC. It codes for CASSLGRGANEQFF.